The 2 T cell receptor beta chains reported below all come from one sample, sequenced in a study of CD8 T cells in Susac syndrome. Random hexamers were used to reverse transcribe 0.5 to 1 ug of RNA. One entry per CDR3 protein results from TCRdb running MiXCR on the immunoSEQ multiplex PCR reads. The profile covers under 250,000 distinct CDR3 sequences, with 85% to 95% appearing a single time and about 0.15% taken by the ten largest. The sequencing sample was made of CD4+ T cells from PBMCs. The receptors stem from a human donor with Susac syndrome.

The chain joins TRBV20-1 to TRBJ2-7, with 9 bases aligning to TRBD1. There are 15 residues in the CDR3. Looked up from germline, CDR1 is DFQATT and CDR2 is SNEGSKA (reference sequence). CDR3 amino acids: CSQDQPGTGSNEQYF. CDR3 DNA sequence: TGCAGCCAGGACCAGCCCGGGACAGGGTCCAACGAGCAGTACTTC.

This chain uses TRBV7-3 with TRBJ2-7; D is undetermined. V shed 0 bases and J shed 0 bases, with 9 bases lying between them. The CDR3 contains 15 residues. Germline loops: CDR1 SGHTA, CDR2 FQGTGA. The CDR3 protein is CASSLTHGYSYEQYF. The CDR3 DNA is TGTGCCAGCAGCTTAACGCACGGGTACTCCTACGAGCAGTACTTC. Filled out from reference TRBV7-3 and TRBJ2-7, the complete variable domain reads GAGVSQTPSNKVTEKGKYVELRCDPISGHTALYWYRQSLGQGPEFLIYFQGTGAADDSGLPNDRFFAVRPEGSVSTLKIQRTERGDSAVYLCASSLTHGYSYEQYFGPGTRLTVT.